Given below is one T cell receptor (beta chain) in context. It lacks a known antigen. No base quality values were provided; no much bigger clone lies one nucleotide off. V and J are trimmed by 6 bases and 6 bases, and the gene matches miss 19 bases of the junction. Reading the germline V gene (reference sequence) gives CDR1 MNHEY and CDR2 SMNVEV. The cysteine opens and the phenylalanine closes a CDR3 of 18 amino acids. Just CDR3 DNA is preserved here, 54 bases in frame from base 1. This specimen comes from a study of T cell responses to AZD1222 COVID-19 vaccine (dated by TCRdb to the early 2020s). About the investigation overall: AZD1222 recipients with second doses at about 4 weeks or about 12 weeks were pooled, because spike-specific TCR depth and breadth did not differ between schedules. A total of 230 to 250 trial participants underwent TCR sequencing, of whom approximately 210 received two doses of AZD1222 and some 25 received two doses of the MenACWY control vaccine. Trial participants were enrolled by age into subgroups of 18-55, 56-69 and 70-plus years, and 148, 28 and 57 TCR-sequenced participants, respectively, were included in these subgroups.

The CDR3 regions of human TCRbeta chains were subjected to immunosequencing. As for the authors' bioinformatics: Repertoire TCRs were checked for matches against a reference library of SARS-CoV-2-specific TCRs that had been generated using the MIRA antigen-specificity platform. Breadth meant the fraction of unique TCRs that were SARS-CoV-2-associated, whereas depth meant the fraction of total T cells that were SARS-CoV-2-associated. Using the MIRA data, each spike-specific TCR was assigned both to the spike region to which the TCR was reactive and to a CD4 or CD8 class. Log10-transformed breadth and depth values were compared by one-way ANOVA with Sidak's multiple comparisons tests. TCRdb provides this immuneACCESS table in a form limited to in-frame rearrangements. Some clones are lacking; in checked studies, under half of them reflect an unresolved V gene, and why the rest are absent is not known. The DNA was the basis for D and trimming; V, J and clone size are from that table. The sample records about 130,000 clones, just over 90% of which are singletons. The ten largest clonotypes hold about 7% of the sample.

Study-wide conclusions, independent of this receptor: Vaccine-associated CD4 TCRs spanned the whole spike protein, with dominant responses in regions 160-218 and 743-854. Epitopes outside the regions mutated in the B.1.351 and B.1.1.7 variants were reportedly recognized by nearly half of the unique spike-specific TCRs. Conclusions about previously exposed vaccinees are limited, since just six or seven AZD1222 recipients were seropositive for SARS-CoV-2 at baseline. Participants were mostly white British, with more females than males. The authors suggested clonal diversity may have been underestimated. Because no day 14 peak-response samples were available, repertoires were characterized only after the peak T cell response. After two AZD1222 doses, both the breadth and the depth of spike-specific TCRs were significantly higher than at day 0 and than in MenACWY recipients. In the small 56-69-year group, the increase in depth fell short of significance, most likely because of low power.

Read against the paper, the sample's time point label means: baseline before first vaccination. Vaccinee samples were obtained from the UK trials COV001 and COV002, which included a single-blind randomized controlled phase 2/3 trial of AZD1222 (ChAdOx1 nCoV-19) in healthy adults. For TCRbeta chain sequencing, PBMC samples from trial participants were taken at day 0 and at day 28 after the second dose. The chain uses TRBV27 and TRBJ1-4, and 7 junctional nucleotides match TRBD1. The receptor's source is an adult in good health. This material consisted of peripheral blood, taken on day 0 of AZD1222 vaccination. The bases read TGTGCCAGCAGCCTGGGGACCTTGGGCCCAGGGGGACATGAAAAACTGTTTTTT. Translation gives CASSLGTLGPGGHEKLFF.